In this sample, the clone carrying this T cell receptor (beta chain) turned up a few times. Its antigen remains unidentified. Construction of the TCRbeta library involved unique molecular identifiers. TCRdb independently ran MiXCR on the PCR reads; one entry per CDR3 protein. The sample records approximately 520,000 distinct CDR3 sequences, roughly an eighth being singletons. These data come from a study of T-cell reconstitution after alpha-beta-depleted transplantation in children. Regarding the study as a whole: T-cell counts and diversity were attributed mostly to newly produced T cells one year after transplant. Reports say that about two months after transplant, the alpha-beta T cells came out of several hundred graft clones that had expanded. Some patients owed their high day-60 TCRbeta diversity to surviving recipient T cells and thymic progenitors.

V lost 0 bases and J 3 bases, leaving 12 bases between the germline ends. Germline CDR1 SGHRS, CDR2 YFSETQ. CDR3 length: 15 residues. V gene TRBV5-1 combines with J gene TRBJ1-2, with a tentative D call TRBD1 (5 bases). The TCR comes from a female patient aged 2 to 10 who had a stem cell transplant for aplastic anemia, so the T cells may come from the graft donor. Sequencing was performed on PBMCs, mostly from graft donor cells, taken 180 days after TCRalphabeta/CD19-depleted stem cell transplant. For the CDR3, the DNA is TGCGCCAGCAGCTTGGTGGGGGAAAAGCACTATGGCTACACCTTC. This sequence encodes CASSLVGEKHYGYTF.